This T cell receptor (beta chain) was identified in a study of cytomegalovirus exposure and HLA in healthy donors. Overall study results and limits: Rarity characterized most TCR sequences, yet some public TCRs appeared in many donors. At a 0.05 false discovery rate, a later analysis found some 18,000 TCR beta sequences to be associated with HLA alleles. The listing of roughly 160 TCR beta chains classed them as cytomegalovirus-associated. Later analysis demonstrated an association between a missense DCLRE1C variant and TCR beta V- and J-gene trimming.

Trimming took 2 bases from V and 2 from J; bases not matched to a gene: 15. Germline lookup yields CDR1 MDHEN and CDR2 SYDVKM. The CDR3 totals 19 residues. With 60 Vbeta and 13 Jbeta primers, the PCR was carried out. Method: immunoSEQ multiplex PCR; TCRdb's copy keeps in-frame clones and lacks some. The profile covers 75,000 to 95,000 clones, with around 78% appearing a single time and 3.5% to 5.5% taken by the ten largest. The count of this clone is one. Antigen: not known. The chain uses TRBV28 and TRBJ1-3; TRBD1 aligns across 7 bases. This receptor was taken from a woman between 40 and 55 years old in good health and CMV-seropositive. The sequenced sample was PBMCs. The chain's CDR3 is CASSLPGQFLQGTGNTIYF. As DNA, the CDR3 is TGTGCCAGCAGTTTACCCGGCCAATTTTTACAGGGGACTGGAAACACCATATATTTT.